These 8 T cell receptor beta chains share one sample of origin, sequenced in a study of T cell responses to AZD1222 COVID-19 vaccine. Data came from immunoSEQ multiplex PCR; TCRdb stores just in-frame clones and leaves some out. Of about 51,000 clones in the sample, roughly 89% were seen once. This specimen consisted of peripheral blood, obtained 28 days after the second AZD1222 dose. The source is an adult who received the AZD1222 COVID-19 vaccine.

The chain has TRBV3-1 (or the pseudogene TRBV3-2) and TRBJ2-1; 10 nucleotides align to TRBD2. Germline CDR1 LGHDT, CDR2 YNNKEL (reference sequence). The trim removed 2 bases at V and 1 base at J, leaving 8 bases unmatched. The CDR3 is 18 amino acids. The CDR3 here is CASSQSMASGSSYNEQFF. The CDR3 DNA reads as TGTGCCAGCAGCCAATCCATGGCTAGCGGGAGTTCCTACAATGAGCAGTTCTTC.

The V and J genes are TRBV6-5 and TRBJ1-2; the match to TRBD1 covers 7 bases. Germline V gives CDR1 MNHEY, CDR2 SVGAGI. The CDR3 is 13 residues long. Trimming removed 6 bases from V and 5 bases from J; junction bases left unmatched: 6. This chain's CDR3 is CASSGQDLYGYTF. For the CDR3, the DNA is TGTGCCAGCAGCGGACAGGATCTTTATGGCTACACCTTC.

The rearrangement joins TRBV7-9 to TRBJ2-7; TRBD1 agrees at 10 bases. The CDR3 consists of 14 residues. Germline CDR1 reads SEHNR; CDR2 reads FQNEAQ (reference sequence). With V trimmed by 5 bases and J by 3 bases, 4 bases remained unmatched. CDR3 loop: CASSPRTGGYEQYF. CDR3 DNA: TGTGCCAGCAGCCCAAGGACAGGGGGCTACGAGCAGTACTTC.

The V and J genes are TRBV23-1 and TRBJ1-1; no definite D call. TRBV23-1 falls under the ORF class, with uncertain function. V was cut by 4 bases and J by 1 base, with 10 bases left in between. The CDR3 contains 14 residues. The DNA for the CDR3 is TGCGCCAGCAGTCTTGGAGACCGGAACACTGAAGCTTTCTTT. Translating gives CASSLGDRNTEAFF.

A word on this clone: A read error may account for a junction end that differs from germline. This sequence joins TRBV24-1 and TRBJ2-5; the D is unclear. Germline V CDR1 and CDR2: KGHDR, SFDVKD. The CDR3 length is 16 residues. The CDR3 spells CAISDWAGDHQETQYF. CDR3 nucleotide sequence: TGTGCCATCAGTGATTGGGCAGGAGACCACCAAGAGACCCAGTACTTC.

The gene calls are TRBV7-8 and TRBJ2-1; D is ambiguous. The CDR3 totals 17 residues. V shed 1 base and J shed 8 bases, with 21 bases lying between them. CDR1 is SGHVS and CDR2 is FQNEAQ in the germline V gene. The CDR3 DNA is TGTGCCAGCAGCTTAGGGCTAACGTCACCCCCCGGCTATGAGCAGTTCTTC. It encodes CASSLGLTSPPGYEQFF.

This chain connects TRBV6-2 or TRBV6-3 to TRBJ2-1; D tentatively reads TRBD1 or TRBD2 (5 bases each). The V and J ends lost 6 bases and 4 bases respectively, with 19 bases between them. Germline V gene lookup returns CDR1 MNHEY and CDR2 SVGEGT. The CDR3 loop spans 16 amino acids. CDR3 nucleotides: TGTGCCAGCAGCCCCGTTAAAGCCGGGGCGTACAATGAGCAGTTCTTC. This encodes CASSPVKAGAYNEQFF.

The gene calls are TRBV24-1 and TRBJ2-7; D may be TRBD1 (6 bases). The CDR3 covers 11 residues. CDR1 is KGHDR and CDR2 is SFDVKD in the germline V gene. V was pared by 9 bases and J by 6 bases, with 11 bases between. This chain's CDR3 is CATFARGEQYF. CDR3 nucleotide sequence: TGTGCCACCTTCGCCAGGGGCGAGCAGTACTTC.